The 5 T cell receptor beta chains in this list originate from one sample, sequenced in a study of T cell repertoires in cytomegalovirus infection. TCRdb re-called the reads through MiXCR, storing one row per CDR3 protein. The sample consists of around 900,000 distinct CDR3 sequences, roughly 30% of them appearing once. Their antigens remain unidentified. This specimen consisted of cultured CD8+ T cells from PBMCs, obtained from culture after CMV antigen stimulation. Receptor source: a human donor in good health (CMV status not recorded). Some clones in this sample may be carry-over from other donors' samples.

This clonotype has just a few counts. This chain uses TRBV7-8 with TRBJ2-7, with D unresolved. V shed 4 bases and J shed 5 bases, with 6 bases lying between them. CDR1 SGHVS and CDR2 FQNEAQ come from the germline V gene. The CDR3 is 11 residues long. CDR3 protein: CASSYADEQYF. For the CDR3, the DNA is TGTGCCAGCAGCTACGCGGACGAGCAGTACTTC.

This chain joins TRBV27 and TRBJ2-1; perhaps TRBD2 as D (5 bases). Germline V gene sequence: CDR1 MNHEY, CDR2 SMNVEV (reference sequence). Trimming cost V 3 bases and J 9 bases, with 9 bases left between them. CDR3 size: 12 residues. Written as DNA, the CDR3 is TGTGCCAGCAGTTTCCCGGGGAGTGAGCAGTTCTTC. Amino acid sequence: CASSFPGSEQFF.

V gene TRBV19 combines with J gene TRBJ1-2, with TRBD1 as a possible D gene (6 bases). Germline CDR1 and CDR2: LNHDA and SQIVND (reference sequence). The length of the CDR3 is 15 residues. The V and J ends lost 7 bases and 4 bases respectively, with 19 bases between them. This CDR3 reads CASTRADRDRYGYTF. CDR3 bases: TGTGCCAGTACGAGGGCGGACAGAGATCGCTATGGCTACACCTTC.

This clonotype was detected only a few times. This chain connects TRBV7-9 to TRBJ2-5; TRBD2 matches 9 bases. From germline, CDR1 is SEHNR and CDR2 FQNEAQ (reference sequence). V trimming: 4 bases; J trimming: 5 bases; junction bases outside the gene matches: 8. This CDR3 is 15 amino acids long. The CDR3 coding sequence is TGTGCCAGCAGCTCCCCGGGACTAGCTTGGGAGACCCAGTACTTC. Translating gives CASSSPGLAWETQYF.

The V gene is TRBV11-2, the J gene TRBJ2-1; TRBD2 agrees at 8 bases. This CDR3 has 16 amino acids. Germline lookup yields CDR1 SGHAT and CDR2 FQNNGV. V lost 5 bases to trimming and J lost 4 bases; unmatched junction nucleotides: 10. CDR3 loop: CASSTPGAGVYNEQFF. The CDR3 region has the DNA TGTGCCAGCAGCACCCCGGGAGCGGGGGTTTACAATGAGCAGTTCTTC.